Listed here are 21 T cell receptor beta chains from one sample, sequenced in a study of blood T cell repertoires in COVID-19. The table came from immunoSEQ multiplex PCR; TCRdb's copy has only in-frame clones and leaves some out. This sample carries about 380,000 clones, around 90% of them seen once, and the ten largest clones take more than 1%. Sample: PBMCs or T cells enriched from blood (not recorded which). These receptors were collected from a young woman who had recovered from COVID-19.

The V and J genes are TRBV5-3 and TRBJ1-5; D is possibly TRBD1 (6 bases). TRBV5-3 is designated an ORF whose function remains uncertain. There are 15 residues in the CDR3. V gave up 4 bases and J gave up 7 bases, with 18 bases separating them. CDR3 DNA: TGTGCCAGAAGCCTCATCGGGGGGCCGGGGCAGCCCCAGCATTTT. The encoded protein is CARSLIGGPGQPQHF.

The chain has TRBV2 and TRBJ2-7; tentative D call: TRBD2 (6 bases). Germline-derived CDR1 and CDR2 are SNHLY and FYNNEI. The CDR3 is made up of 11 amino acids. V was trimmed by 6 bases and J by 7 bases, leaving 10 bases between them. DNA for the CDR3: TGTGCCAGCAGACCCGGGGGAGAGCAGTACTTC. This codes for CASRPGGEQYF.

CDR3: CASSFKGADTEAFF. CDR3 in DNA: TGTGCCAGCAGCTTCAAGGGGGCTGACACTGAAGCTTTCTTT. The chain links TRBV13 to TRBJ1-1; TRBD1 aligns across 7 bases. Germline assignment: CDR1 PRHDT and CDR2 FYEKMQ (reference sequence). The CDR3 length is 14 residues. Trimming took 3 bases from V and 3 from J; bases not matched to a gene: 4.

CDR3 loop: CASSWGTGLDSPLHF. CDR3 DNA sequence: TGTGCCAGCAGTTGGGGGACAGGGTTGGATTCACCCCTCCACTTT. The gene calls are TRBV28 and TRBJ1-6; 9 bases match TRBD1. The CDR3 is 15 amino acids. The V gene end was trimmed by 4 bases and the J gene end by 8 bases; junction bases not matched to a gene: 6. Per germline, CDR1 MDHEN and CDR2 SYDVKM.

CDR3 loop: CASSSTSVNTGELFF. CDR3 bases: TGTGCCAGCAGTTCCACTAGCGTGAACACCGGGGAGCTGTTTTTT. The chain joins TRBV6-5 to TRBJ2-2; 7 bases agree with TRBD2. In germline, CDR1 is MNHEY, CDR2 SVGAGI. V was pared by 4 bases and J by 1 base, with 3 bases of the junction left unmatched. The CDR3 runs to 15 residues.

Of note for this clone: The same CDR3 also results from other DNA sequences found in this sample. The gene calls are TRBV4-1 and TRBJ1-1; no clear D. CDR3 length equals 13 residues. V was clipped by 4 bases and J by 0 bases, with 6 bases between them. From germline, CDR1 is MGHRA and CDR2 YSYEKL. The CDR3 bases are TGCGCCAGCAGCCCTGGAGTGAACACTGAAGCTTTCTTT. Translated: CASSPGVNTEAFF.

This clone came up once. V usage is TRBV7-3 and J usage is TRBJ2-1; possibly TRBD1 for D (6 bases). This CDR3 comprises 15 residues. V was shortened by 5 bases and J by 1 base, with 12 bases between the two germline ends. The germline gives CDR1 SGHTA, CDR2 FQGTGA. Written as DNA, the CDR3 is TGTGCCAGCAGCCTTCAGGGGCTGTCCTACAATGAGCAGTTCTTC. This gives the protein CASSLQGLSYNEQFF.

The CDR3 region has the DNA TGTGCCAGCAGCCTTGACAAAGGCTACACCTTC. Translated: CASSLDKGYTF. V usage is TRBV7-2 and J usage is TRBJ1-2; D call uncertain. Germline V CDR1 and CDR2: SGHTA, FQGNSA. The CDR3 is 11 residues long. V was trimmed by 5 bases and J by 8 bases, leaving 9 bases between them.

The sample holds one count of this clone. One junction end disagrees with the germline gene, perhaps due to a read error. The chain is built from TRBV19 and TRBJ1-6, with TRBD1 matching 8 bases. Germline lookup yields CDR1 LNHDA and CDR2 SQIVND (reference sequence). CDR3 length: 15 amino acids. CDR3 in DNA: TGTGCCAGTAGTGTAGACAGGGGTTATAATTCACCCCTCCACTTT. Protein product: CASSVDRGYNSPLHF.

The chain links TRBV6-5 to TRBJ2-1, with D possibly TRBD2 on 5 matching bases. This CDR3 comprises 13 residues. The germline V gene encodes CDR1 MNHEY and CDR2 SVGAGI. V was shortened by 6 bases and J by 5 bases, with 11 bases between the two germline ends. The DNA for the CDR3 is TGTGCCAGCAGCGGGGATTACAACAATGAGCAGTTCTTC. As protein: CASSGDYNNEQFF.

This clone was seen more than once but under ten times. The J gene is TRBJ1-5, the V gene TRBV6-5, with D possibly TRBD1 on 5 matching bases. Germline CDR1 is MNHEY and CDR2 is SVGAGI. V lost 7 bases and J 2 bases, leaving 15 bases between the germline ends. This CDR3 contains 15 residues. The CDR3 DNA is TGTGCCAGCAACCCGACCGGGGGGGGCAATCAGCCCCAGCATTTT. It translates to CASNPTGGGNQPQHF.

This clone appeared once. J is TRBJ1-3 and V is TRBV7-8; no firm D call. The germline CDR1 and CDR2 sequences are SGHVS and FQNEAQ. This CDR3 is built from 15 residues. Trimming removed 5 bases from V and 0 bases from J, with 11 bases in between. This chain's CDR3 is CASSVGVSSGNTIYF. The CDR3 nucleotides are TGTGCCAGCAGCGTCGGGGTGAGCTCTGGAAACACCATATATTTT.

In DNA, the CDR3 is TGTGCCATCAGGAGGGGGCGGGATACTGAAGCTTTCTTT. This translates into CAIRRGRDTEAFF. The J gene is TRBJ1-1, the V gene TRBV10-3, with TRBD1 matching 7 bases. CDR1 and CDR2 (germline): ENHRY, SYGVKD. The CDR3 contains 13 residues. V lost 6 bases, J lost 5 bases, and 6 bases stayed unmatched.

The rearrangement links TRBV10-1 to TRBJ2-3, with D possibly TRBD2 on 7 matching bases. The ends were cut back, 2 bases at V and 3 bases at J, with 12 bases in the middle. Germline V gives CDR1 WNHNN, CDR2 SYGVQD (reference sequence). This CDR3 comprises 15 residues. The CDR3 DNA follows: TGCGCCAGCAGTGAGGTGGGGGGGCCGACAGATACGCAGTATTTT. As protein: CASSEVGGPTDTQYF.

The J gene is TRBJ2-3, the V gene TRBV7-2; D uncertain. V lost 3 bases, J lost 0 bases, and 10 bases lay in between. Per the germline V gene, CDR1 is SGHTA and CDR2 is FQGNSA. CDR3 length equals 15 residues. CDR3 residues: CASSLEFYSTDTQYF. CDR3 coding DNA: TGTGCCAGCAGCTTGGAGTTCTATAGCACAGATACGCAGTATTTT.

This clone is a singleton in its sample. The J gene is TRBJ2-5, the V gene TRBV11-3, with D possibly being TRBD1 (6 bases). Looked up from germline, CDR1 is SGHNT and CDR2 is YENEEA. CDR3 length equals 14 residues. V gave up 2 bases and J gave up 5 bases, with 12 bases separating them. In DNA form, the CDR3 reads TGTGCCAGCAGCTTAAGTTACAGGGAGGAGACCCAGTACTTC. The encoded protein is CASSLSYREETQYF.

V usage is TRBV6-5 and J usage is TRBJ1-2; 7 bases match TRBD1. V shed 5 bases and J 5 bases; nucleotides not matched to a gene: 5. The CDR3 is 13 residues long. Germline V gene sequence: CDR1 MNHEY, CDR2 SVGAGI. The CDR3 nucleotides read TGTGCCAGCAGTAACCGACAGGGTTATGGCTACACCTTC. Its translation is CASSNRQGYGYTF.

CDR3 sequence: CAISEPGRVETQYF. The CDR3 DNA reads as TGTGCCATCAGTGAACCCGGGAGGGTTGAGACCCAGTACTTC. The chain has TRBV10-3 and TRBJ2-5, with 8 bases fitting TRBD2. The CDR3 totals 14 residues. Trimming at V came to 3 bases and at J to 5 bases, leaving 5 bases not matched to a gene. Germline CDR1 is ENHRY and CDR2 is SYGVKD.

V is TRBV6-1 and J is TRBJ1-1; TRBD1 is a possible D gene (5 bases). Trimming stripped 7 bases from V and 5 bases from J, with 14 bases between. CDR3 length: 13 amino acids. Germline V CDR1 and CDR2: MNHNS, SASEGT. CDR3 amino acids: CASTWGGWTEAFF. CDR3 DNA: TGTGCCAGCACCTGGGGGGGGTGGACTGAAGCTTTCTTT.

The chain recombines TRBV28 with TRBJ1-2, with D possibly matching TRBD1 (5 bases). Trimming took 2 bases from V and 0 from J, leaving 10 bases between them. Germline V lookup: CDR1 MDHEN, CDR2 SYDVKM. The CDR3 spans 15 residues. The CDR3, as DNA: TGTGCCAGCAGTTTAAGGCCGACAGCTAACTATGGCTACACCTTC. Amino acid sequence: CASSLRPTANYGYTF.

J is TRBJ1-5 and V is TRBV19; 7 bases agree with TRBD1. J was trimmed by 0 bases and V by 8 bases; bases with no gene match: 7. Germline-derived CDR1 and CDR2 are LNHDA and SQIVND (reference sequence). The CDR3 contains 15 residues. The CDR3 nucleotides are TGTGCCAGTCACAGGGGCAGTCATAGCAATCAGCCCCAGCATTTT. Encoded protein: CASHRGSHSNQPQHF.